This TCR beta chain was profiled in a study of T cell repertoires in cytomegalovirus infection (dated by TCRdb to about 2019). Regarding the research as a whole: Because public TCR beta signatures pointed to carriage of CMV infection together with the matching HLA type, the HLA type of each donor mattered for the analysis. Here is what the overall study found, with its caveats: Carriers of CMV infection plus the relevant HLA type were discriminated by the cumulative frequency of public TCR beta family members in the study cohort and in an independent approximately 400-donor cohort. The ex vivo response was dominated by HLA-C-restricted CMV-specific TCR beta clonotypes, which also provided the single most frequent clonotype in two of eight donors.

The table lists this clonotype with a few counts. The antigen this receptor binds is unknown. There are no base qualities to consult, and no much larger clone falls within one base. The sample was run on an Illumina HiSeq 1500. The public sequencing data were trimmed at Q25 with fastp and processed into clonotypes with MiXCR by TCRdb, which kept only in-frame beta chains. Every entry covers one CDR3 protein and lists the most common genes and DNA from its rows. A total of about 330,000 distinct CDR3 sequences appear in this sample, 9.5% of them only once. Of the sample, approximately 4.7% is held by the ten largest clones. Counted from cysteine to phenylalanine, this CDR3 has 14 amino acids. Kept here is only the CDR3 DNA, which spans 42 bases and is read in frame from base 1. Clipping removes 3 bases from V and 3 bases from J, with 4 as the unmatched junction base count. Taken from the germline V gene, the CDR1 and CDR2 loops are SGHTA and FQGNSA.

Sequences were obtained from PBMCs. The clonotype originates from a human donor in good health (CMV status not recorded). Some clones in this sample may be carry-over from other donors' samples. The receptor chain draws on TRBV7-2 and TRBJ2-5; 7 bases in the middle match TRBD1. CDR3 reads: CASSFRDREETQYF. The DNA reads as follows: TGTGCCAGCAGCTTTAGGGACAGAGAAGAGACCCAGTACTTC.